These 9 T cell receptor beta chains were sequenced from one sample in a study of blood T cell repertoires in COVID-19. Assay: immunoSEQ multiplex PCR; the TCRdb copy retains only in-frame clones and omits some. This table holds about 160,000 clones, 85% to 95% found once. The material sequenced was peripheral blood. Receptors originate from a woman in her 50s with acute or convalescent COVID-19.

The V call is TRBV28, the J call TRBJ1-5; 10 nucleotides line up with TRBD1. Germline CDR1 is MDHEN and CDR2 is SYDVKM. J gave up 3 bases and V 6 bases, and 8 bases lay outside the gene matches. This CDR3 is built from 16 residues. CDR3 DNA: TGTGCCAGCAGACCCGGGACAGGGGTCCCCAATCAGCCCCAGCATTTT. It is translated as CASRPGTGVPNQPQHF.

The rearrangement uses TRBV28 and TRBJ1-5, with TRBD1 as a possible D gene (6 bases). This CDR3 spans 12 amino acids. The germline V gene encodes CDR1 MDHEN and CDR2 SYDVKM. Trimming shortened V by 2 bases and J by 15 bases, and 14 bases separated the two germline ends. The CDR3 nucleotides read TGTGCCAGCAGTTTAACTGACAGGATATTGCATTTT. Protein product: CASSLTDRILHF. The entire variable domain, with the rest obtained from reference TRBV28 and TRBJ1-5, is as follows: DVKVTQSSRYLVKRTGEKVFLECVQDMDHENMFWYRQDPGLGLRLIYFSYDVKMKEKGDIPEGYSVSREKKERFSLILESASTNQTSMYLCASSLTDRILHFGDGTRLSIL.

The chain couples TRBV2 to TRBJ2-1, with 8 bases lining up with TRBD2. Germline values: CDR1 SNHLY, CDR2 FYNNEI. Trimming cost V 1 base and J 2 bases; bases outside gene matches: 4. This CDR3 contains 16 residues. The CDR3 sequence: CASSEVAGGPYNEQFF. CDR3 in DNA: TGTGCCAGCAGTGAAGTGGCGGGAGGCCCCTACAATGAGCAGTTCTTC. Combining the CDR3 with reference TRBV2 and TRBJ2-1 gives the whole variable domain EPEVTQTPSHQVTQMGQEVILRCVPISNHLYFYWYRQILGQKVEFLVSFYNNEISEKSEIFDDQFSVERPDGSNFTLKIRSTKLEDSAMYFCASSEVAGGPYNEQFFGPGTRLTVL.

The V gene is TRBV19, the J gene TRBJ2-7; 8 bases fit TRBD1. Germline lookup yields CDR1 LNHDA and CDR2 SQIVND (reference sequence). The ends lost 6 bases at V and 3 bases at J; junction bases unmatched: 4. The CDR3 spans 13 residues. CDR3: CASRPTGGYEQYF. CDR3 nucleotides: TGTGCCAGTAGGCCAACAGGGGGCTACGAGCAGTACTTC.

This chain links TRBV2 with TRBJ2-3; TRBD2 agrees at 11 bases. The CDR3 sequence is 15 residues long. Germline CDR1 reads SNHLY; CDR2 reads FYNNEI. Trimming at V came to 8 bases and at J to 7 bases, leaving 11 bases not matched to a gene. The CDR3 spells CASLKIAGGKNTQYF. The CDR3 nucleotides read TGTGCCAGCTTAAAAATAGCGGGGGGGAAAAATACGCAGTATTTT.

The V call is TRBV2, the J call TRBJ2-3, with a weak D call TRBD1 (6 bases). CDR1 is SNHLY, CDR2 FYNNEI, per germline. The CDR3 has 13 amino acids. Trimming removed 3 bases from V and 5 bases from J, with 9 bases in between. The CDR3: CASSDRGIDTQYF. Written as DNA, the CDR3 is TGTGCCAGCAGTGACAGGGGCATAGATACGCAGTATTTT.

This chain connects TRBV5-4 to TRBJ2-7; TRBD1 agrees at 9 bases. Germline CDR1 and CDR2: SGHNT and YYREEE (reference sequence). The CDR3 has 15 residues. V lost 4 bases and J lost 3; bases outside the gene matches: 8. The CDR3 DNA reads TGTGCCAGCAGCGACCGGACAGGGGTTGTCTACGAGCAGTACTTC. Its translation: CASSDRTGVVYEQYF.

The V call is TRBV12-3 or TRBV12-4, the J call TRBJ2-1; tentatively, D is TRBD2 (6 bases). CDR3 length: 12 residues. V was cut by 5 bases and J by 7 bases, with 9 bases left in between. CDR3 sequence reads: CASSHGRNEQFF. CDR3 coding DNA: TGTGCCAGCAGTCACGGGAGAAATGAGCAGTTCTTC.

The V gene is TRBV15, the J gene TRBJ1-1, with 9 bases that match TRBD1. This CDR3 spans 18 amino acids. V shed 1 base and J 4 bases; nucleotides not matched to a gene: 13. Germline CDR1 is LNHNV and CDR2 is YYDKDF (reference sequence). The chain's CDR3 is CATSRAPQGAESSTEAFF. The CDR3 DNA is TGTGCCACCAGCAGAGCCCCACAGGGGGCGGAGAGCAGCACTGAAGCTTTCTTT.